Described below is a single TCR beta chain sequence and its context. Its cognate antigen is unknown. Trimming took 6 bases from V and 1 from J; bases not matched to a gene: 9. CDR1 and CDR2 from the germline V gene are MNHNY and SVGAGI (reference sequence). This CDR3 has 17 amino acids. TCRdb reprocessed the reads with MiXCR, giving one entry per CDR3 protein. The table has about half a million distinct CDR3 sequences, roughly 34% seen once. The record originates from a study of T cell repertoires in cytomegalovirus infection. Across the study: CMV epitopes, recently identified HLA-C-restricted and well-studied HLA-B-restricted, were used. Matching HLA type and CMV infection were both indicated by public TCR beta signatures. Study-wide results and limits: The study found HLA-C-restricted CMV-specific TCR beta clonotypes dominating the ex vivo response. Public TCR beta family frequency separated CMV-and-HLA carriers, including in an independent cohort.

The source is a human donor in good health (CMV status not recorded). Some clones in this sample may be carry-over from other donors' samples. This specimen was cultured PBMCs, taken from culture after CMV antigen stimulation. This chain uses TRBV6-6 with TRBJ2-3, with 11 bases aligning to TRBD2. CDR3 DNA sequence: TGTGCCAGCAGCCGAGATAGCGGGAGGGTACGCACAGATACGCAGTATTTT. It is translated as CASSRDSGRVRTDTQYF.